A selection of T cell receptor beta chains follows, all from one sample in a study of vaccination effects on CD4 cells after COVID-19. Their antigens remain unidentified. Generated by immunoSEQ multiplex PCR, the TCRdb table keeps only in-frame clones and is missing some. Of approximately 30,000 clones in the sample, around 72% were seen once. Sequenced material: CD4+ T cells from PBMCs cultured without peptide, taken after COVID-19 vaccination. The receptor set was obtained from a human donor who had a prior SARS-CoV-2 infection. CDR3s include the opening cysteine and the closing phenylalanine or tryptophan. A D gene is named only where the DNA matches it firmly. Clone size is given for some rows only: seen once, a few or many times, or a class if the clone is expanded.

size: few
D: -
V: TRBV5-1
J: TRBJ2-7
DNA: TGCGCCAGCAGCTTGGGGGACGCCTACGAGCAGTACTTC
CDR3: CASSLGDAYEQYF

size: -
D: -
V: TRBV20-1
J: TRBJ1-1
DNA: TGCAGTGCTACCTTTTTTACTGAAGCTTTCTTT
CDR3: CSATFFTEAFF

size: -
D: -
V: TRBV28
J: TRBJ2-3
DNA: TGTGCCAGCAGTCTGGAGGGGACCGAATACACAGATACGCAGTATTTT
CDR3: CASSLEGTEYTDTQYF

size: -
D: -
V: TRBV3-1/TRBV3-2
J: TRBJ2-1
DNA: TGTGCCAGCAGCCAACTGGCCCATAACAATGAGCAGTTCTTC
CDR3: CASSQLAHNNEQFF

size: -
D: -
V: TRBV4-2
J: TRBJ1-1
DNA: TGTGCCAGCAGCCAACAGATCATGAACACTGAAGCTTTCTTT
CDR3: CASSQQIMNTEAFF

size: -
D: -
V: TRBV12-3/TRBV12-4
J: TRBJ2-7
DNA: TGTGCCAGCAGGCAGGACGCTTCCTACGAGCAGTACTTC
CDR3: CASRQDASYEQYF

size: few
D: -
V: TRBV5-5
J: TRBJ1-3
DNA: TGTGCCAGCAGCTCGACAGTTGGAAACACCATATATTTT
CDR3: CASSSTVGNTIYF

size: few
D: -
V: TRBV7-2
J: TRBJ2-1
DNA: TGTGCCAGCAGCCCCCTCCGGGAAGGGACGTTCTTC
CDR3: CASSPLREGTFF

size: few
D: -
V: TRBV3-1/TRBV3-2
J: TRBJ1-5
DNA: TGTGCCAGCAGCCAATGGCAGGGTAGTAATCAGCCCCAGCATTTT
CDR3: CASSQWQGSNQPQHF

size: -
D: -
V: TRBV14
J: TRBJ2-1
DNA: TGTGCCAGCAGATCGGGACTCTACAATGAGCAGTTCTTC
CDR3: CASRSGLYNEQFF

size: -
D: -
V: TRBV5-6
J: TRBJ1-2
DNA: TGTGCCAGCAGCCGGGAAAGATGGTTTGCTAACTATGGCTACACCTTC
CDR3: CASSRERWFANYGYTF

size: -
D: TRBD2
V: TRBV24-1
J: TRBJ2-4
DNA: TGTGCCACCAGTGCCGCGGGGGAGAACAACATTCAGTACTTC
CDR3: CATSAAGENNIQYF

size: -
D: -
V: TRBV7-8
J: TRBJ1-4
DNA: TGTGCCAGCAGCTTAGCCACCCCCGGGAACCACGGTGAAAAACTGTTTTTT
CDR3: CASSLATPGNHGEKLFF

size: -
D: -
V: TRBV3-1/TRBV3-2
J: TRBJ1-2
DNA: TGTGCCAGCAGCCAAGATCTGAAGGTGATCACCTTC
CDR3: CASSQDLKVITF

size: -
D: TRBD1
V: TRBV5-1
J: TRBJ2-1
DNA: TGCGCCAGCGCAAACCACGACAGGGGCAAGAATGAGCAGTTCTTC
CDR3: CASANHDRGKNEQFF

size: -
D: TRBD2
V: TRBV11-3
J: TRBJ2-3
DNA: TGTGCCAGCAGCCCCCCCCTAGCGGCTAGCACAGATACGCAGTATTTT
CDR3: CASSPPLAASTDTQYF

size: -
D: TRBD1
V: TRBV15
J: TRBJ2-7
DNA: TGTGCCACCAGCAGACTTAAGACAGGGGGGTACGAGCAGTACTTC
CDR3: CATSRLKTGGYEQYF

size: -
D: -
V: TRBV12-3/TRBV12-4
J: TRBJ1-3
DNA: TGTGCCAGCAGCTTTAGTGAAAACACCATATATTTT
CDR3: CASSFSENTIYF

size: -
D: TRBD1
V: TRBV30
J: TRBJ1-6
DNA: TGTGCCTGGGGACAGGGGTTATCACCCCTCCACTTT
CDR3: CAWGQGLSPLHF

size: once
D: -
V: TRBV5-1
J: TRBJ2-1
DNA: TGCGCCAGCAGTAAGGACCCTGGAAACCTCAATGAGCAGTTCTTC
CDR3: CASSKDPGNLNEQFF

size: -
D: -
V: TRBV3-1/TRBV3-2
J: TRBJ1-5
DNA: TGTGCCAGCAGTTACATCTTCGGAGGGCAGCCCCAGCATTTT
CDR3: CASSYIFGGQPQHF

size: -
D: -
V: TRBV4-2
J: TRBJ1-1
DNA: TGTGCCAGCAGCCCAAGGGAGAACACTGAAGCTTTCTTT
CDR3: CASSPRENTEAFF

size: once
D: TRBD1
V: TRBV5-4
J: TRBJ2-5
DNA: TGTGCCAGCAGTCGCGGGGGACAGGGATACGAGACCCAGTACTTC
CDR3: CASSRGGQGYETQYF

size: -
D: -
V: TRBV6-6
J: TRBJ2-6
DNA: TGTGCCAGCATTATTTCCTCTGGGGCCAACGTCCTGACTTTC
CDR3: CASIISSGANVLTF

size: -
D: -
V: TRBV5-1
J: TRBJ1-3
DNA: TGCGCCAGCAGACCGAAAGAGGGTGGCTCTGGAAACACCATATATTTT
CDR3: CASRPKEGGSGNTIYF

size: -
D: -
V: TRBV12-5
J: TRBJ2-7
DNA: TGTGCTAGTGGTTTGGTATCCCCGAGGTACGAGCAGTACTTC
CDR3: CASGLVSPRYEQYF